The 24 T cell receptor beta chains below were found in one sample sequenced in a study of STAT3 mutations in large granular lymphocyte leukemia (dated by TCRdb to 2018 to 2020). Libraries were made using the immunoSEQ multiplex PCR assay. As stored in TCRdb, this immuneACCESS dataset retains in-frame rearrangements with V and J assigned. A fraction of the clones does not appear; measured against another copy, unresolved V genes explain less than half of the discrepancy, and the remainder lacks a known reason. In all, the sample holds roughly 13,000 clones, and about 92% of those were seen once. The ten largest make up 33% of the sample. Overall study outcomes, separate from this receptor: At least one immunodominant TCRbeta clonotype was present in every T-LGLL patient, and multiple immunodominant subclonotypes appeared in about half of the T-LGLL patients.

These TCRs' antigens remain unknown. Specimen: peripheral blood mononuclear cells. The receptor source for this set is a man aged 40-49 years with T-cell large granular lymphocyte leukemia. Some clones in this sample may be carry-over from other donors' samples. The age is the age at diagnosis.

In nucleotides, the CDR3 is TGTGCCAGCAGCTTAGGTACAGACACTGAAGCTTTCTTT. Translating it yields CASSLGTDTEAFF. V is TRBV7-8 and J is TRBJ1-1; D is undetermined. Trimming took 1 base from V and 3 from J, leaving 6 bases between them. Germline V gene data show CDR1 as SGHVS and CDR2 as FQNEAQ. CDR3 length equals 13 residues.

CDR3 sequence: CASRPTGHQGGYTF. In nucleotides, the CDR3 is TGTGCCAGCAGACCGACAGGGCATCAGGGTGGCTACACCTTC. J is TRBJ1-2 and V is TRBV6-6; 7 nucleotides align to TRBD1. CDR1 is MNHNY, CDR2 SVGAGI, per germline (reference sequence). This CDR3 contains 14 residues. V trimming: 6 bases; J trimming: 7 bases; junction bases outside the gene matches: 11.

The rearrangement uses TRBV28 and TRBJ2-7; D ambiguous. The CDR3 is 12 amino acids. Trimming removed 7 bases at V and 2 bases at J, with 9 bases between. CDR1 MDHEN and CDR2 SYDVKM come from the germline V gene. CDR3 loop: CASTSTTYEQYF. In nucleotides, the CDR3 is TGTGCCAGCACATCGACCACCTACGAGCAGTACTTC.

This sequence joins TRBV6-1 and TRBJ2-7, with D possibly being TRBD1 or TRBD2 (5 bases each). CDR3 length: 19 amino acids. CDR1 and CDR2 from the germline V gene are MNHNS and SASEGT. The V and J ends lost 6 bases and 1 base respectively, with 28 bases between them. CDR3 loop: CASSELFAPGTVYSYEQYF. CDR3 nucleotides: TGTGCCAGCAGCGAACTTTTTGCACCCGGGACGGTATATTCCTACGAGCAGTACTTC.

This chain connects TRBV30 to TRBJ2-1; D may match TRBD1 or TRBD2 (6 bases each). The length of the CDR3 is 11 residues. V was cut by 0 bases and J by 15 bases, with 12 bases left in between. CDR1 GTSNPN and CDR2 SVGIG come from the germline V gene (reference sequence). CDR3 DNA: TGTGCCTGGAGTGTAGGGGGGACAAGGTTCTTC. Translating it yields CAWSVGGTRFF.

The chain links TRBV18 to TRBJ1-1, with TRBD1 identical over 9 bases. This CDR3 region has 14 residues. J gave up 4 bases and V 3 bases, and 3 bases lay outside the gene matches. Germline loops: CDR1 KGHSH, CDR2 LQKENI. CDR3 nucleotides: TGTGCCAGCTCACCTGGGACAGGGTCCACTGAAGCTTTCTTT. Translated: CASSPGTGSTEAFF.

This CDR3 is CASSKALHEQYF. The CDR3 nucleotides read TGTGCCAGCAGCAAAGCGCTCCACGAGCAGTACTTC. The chain links TRBV21-1 to TRBJ2-7. TRBV21-1 corresponds to a pseudogene. The CDR3 is 12 residues long.

The chain combines TRBV19 with TRBJ2-1, with D unresolved. CDR1 is LNHDA and CDR2 is SQIVND in the germline V gene (reference sequence). The CDR3 is 15 amino acids. Trimming stripped 1 base from V and 4 bases from J, with 11 bases between. CDR3 bases: TGTGCCAGTAGTATAGGCCCTAGTCGGTACAATGAGCAGTTCTTC. It yields the protein CASSIGPSRYNEQFF. The whole variable domain, filled in from reference TRBV19 and TRBJ2-1, reads DGGITQSPKYLFRKEGQNVTLSCEQNLNHDAMYWYRQDPGQGLRLIYYSQIVNDFQKGDIAEGYSVSREKKESFPLTVTSAQKNPTAFYLCASSIGPSRYNEQFFGPGTRLTVL.

The table lists this clone with a count of one. This chain links TRBV13 with TRBJ2-7; possibly TRBD2 for D (5 bases). CDR3 size: 13 residues. V was shortened by 5 bases and J by 7 bases, with 15 bases between the two germline ends. Germline CDR1 reads PRHDT; CDR2 reads FYEKMQ (reference sequence). The CDR3 loop reads CASSQDPGSEQYF. Written as DNA, the CDR3 is TGTGCCAGCAGCCAGGACCCGGGAAGTGAGCAGTACTTC.

V and J are TRBV6-5 and TRBJ2-5; D gene uncertain. V lost 0 bases and J 1 base, leaving 12 bases between the germline ends. CDR1 MNHEY and CDR2 SVGAGI come from the germline V gene. The CDR3 totals 16 residues. This chain's CDR3 is CASSYSFTSLQETQYF. Here the CDR3 DNA reads TGTGCCAGCAGTTACTCGTTTACAAGCCTCCAAGAGACCCAGTACTTC.

The sample holds one count of this clone. The chain has TRBV6-6 and TRBJ2-7; D unresolved. V lost 4 bases and J 8 bases, leaving 21 bases between the germline ends. The CDR3 loop spans 15 amino acids. Looked up from germline, CDR1 is MNHNY and CDR2 is SVGAGI (reference sequence). CDR3 in DNA: TGTGCCAGCAGTTCTACCCGGGTGGCCCAAACTAAGCAGTACTTC. Its translation is CASSSTRVAQTKQYF.

The rearrangement joins TRBV4-1 to TRBJ2-3, with D possibly matching TRBD1 (6 bases). This CDR3 is built from 14 residues. V dropped 0 bases and J dropped 2 bases, with 6 bases sitting between them. From germline, CDR1 is MGHRA and CDR2 YSYEKL. DNA of the CDR3: TGCGCCAGCAGCCAAGAGGGACACACAGATACGCAGTATTTT. Translating gives CASSQEGHTDTQYF.

This rearrangement joins TRBV7-9 to TRBJ2-3; D ambiguous. Trimming took off 3 bases at V and 4 bases at J, with 5 bases between the two ends. The CDR3 extends over 12 amino acids. The germline CDR1 and CDR2 sequences are SEHNR and FQNEAQ (reference sequence). The DNA for the CDR3 is TGTGCCAGCAGCTTGGTCCCAGATACGCAGTATTTT. It codes for CASSLVPDTQYF.

The chain combines TRBV15 with TRBJ2-5; D tentatively reads TRBD1 or TRBD2 (7 bases each). CDR1 is LNHNV and CDR2 is YYDKDF in the germline V gene (reference sequence). The V and J ends lost 3 bases and 5 bases respectively, with 16 bases between them. The CDR3 covers 15 residues. The CDR3 region has the DNA TGTGCCACCAGCAGCTCGACAGGGCGGGAGGAGACCCAGTACTTC. Protein: CATSSSTGREETQYF.

This rearrangement joins TRBV4-3 to TRBJ2-3; TRBD2 might be the D (5 bases). The germline gives CDR1 LGHNA, CDR2 YSLEER. The length of the CDR3 is 17 residues. The V gene lost 0 bases and the J gene lost 7 bases, with 20 bases spanning the gap. The CDR3 protein is CASSQDLRRASPNTQYF. The CDR3 nucleotides are TGCGCCAGCAGCCAAGATCTCCGGCGGGCCTCACCAAATACGCAGTATTTT.

The rearrangement links TRBV18 to TRBJ2-7; tentatively, D is TRBD1 (5 bases). This CDR3 is 13 amino acids long. Trimming pared 3 bases from V and 8 bases from J, leaving 14 bases between. Germline V lookup: CDR1 KGHSH, CDR2 LQKENI. The CDR3 sequence: CASSPRQPTQQYF. CDR3 DNA: TGTGCCAGCTCACCCCGACAGCCTACGCAGCAGTACTTC.

The J gene is TRBJ1-2, the V gene TRBV7-8; D uncertain. Germline-derived CDR1 and CDR2 are SGHVS and FQNEAQ. The V and J ends lost 5 bases and 5 bases respectively, with 18 bases between them. The CDR3 sequence is 15 residues long. CDR3 residues: CASSPRAWRGYGYTF. CDR3 DNA sequence: TGTGCCAGCAGCCCGCGGGCCTGGCGGGGATATGGCTACACCTTC. The entire variable domain, with the rest obtained from reference TRBV7-8 and TRBJ1-2, is as follows: GAGVSQSPRYKVAKRGQDVALRCDPISGHVSLFWYQQALGQGPEFLTYFQNEAQLDKSGLPSDRFFAERPEGSVSTLKIQRTQQEDSAVYLCASSPRAWRGYGYTFGSGTRLTVV.

The chain joins TRBV11-2 to TRBJ2-2; 8 bases map to TRBD1. Germline-derived CDR1 and CDR2 are SGHAT and FQNNGV. The length of the CDR3 is 18 residues. Trimming removed 3 bases from V and 4 bases from J; junction bases left unmatched: 13. CDR3 loop: CASSFLPQGDRSTGELFF. Here the CDR3 DNA reads TGTGCCAGCAGCTTCCTACCTCAAGGGGACAGGTCCACCGGGGAGCTGTTTTTT.

The rearrangement uses TRBV9 and TRBJ1-2; TRBD1 might be the D (6 bases). Germline values: CDR1 SGDLS, CDR2 YYNGEE. The V and J ends lost 1 base and 3 bases respectively, with 13 bases between them. CDR3 length: 15 residues. In nucleotides, the CDR3 is TGTGCCAGCAGCGTACCCGAGGACAGCTACTATGGCTACACCTTC. It translates to CASSVPEDSYYGYTF.

This CDR3 is CASSLVAPVDTQYF. CDR3 bases: TGTGCCAGCAGCTTGGTGGCACCGGTTGATACGCAGTATTTT. V gene TRBV5-8 combines with J gene TRBJ2-3; no reliable D call. Germline-derived CDR1 and CDR2 are SGHTS and YDEGEE. V lost 0 bases and J lost 6, with 11 bases in between. The CDR3 sequence is 14 residues long.

This rearrangement joins TRBV7-2 to TRBJ1-5; a weak D match, TRBD1 (5 bases). Trimming left V 5 bases short and J 5 bases short, with 10 bases between. The V gene's germline CDR1 is SGHTA and CDR2 FQGNSA. CDR3 length: 13 residues. The DNA for the CDR3 is TGTGCCAGCAGCATCACACAGGATCAGCCCCAGCATTTT. It yields the protein CASSITQDQPQHF. Using reference TRBV7-2 and TRBJ1-5 for the parts outside the CDR3, the full variable domain is GAGVSQSPSNKVTEKGKDVELRCDPISGHTALYWYRQSLGQGLEFLIYFQGNSAPDKSGLPSDRFSAERTGGSVSTLTIQRTQQEDSAVYLCASSITQDQPQHFGDGTRLSIL.

The V and J genes are TRBV5-4 and TRBJ1-1; D not certain. The CDR3 consists of 13 residues. The germline V gene encodes CDR1 SGHNT and CDR2 YYREEE (reference sequence). V lost 1 base, J lost 6 bases, and 10 bases lay in between. The CDR3 DNA sequence: TGTGCCAGCAGCTTGAGTGGTGGCCCTGAAGCTTTCTTT. It yields the protein CASSLSGGPEAFF.

The chain employs TRBV2 and TRBJ1-2; 7 bases align to TRBD1. This CDR3 has 12 amino acids. J lost 8 bases, V lost 2 bases, and 2 bases had no gene match. Germline V lookup: CDR1 SNHLY, CDR2 FYNNEI. CDR3 nucleotides: TGTGCCAGCAGTGAACAGGGGGGCGGCTACACCTTC. Translating gives CASSEQGGGYTF.

The rearrangement uses TRBV7-9 and TRBJ2-7; 9 positions match TRBD1. J lost 3 bases, V lost 11 bases, and 5 bases had no gene match. The CDR3 is made up of 12 amino acids. Germline V gives CDR1 SEHNR, CDR2 FQNEAQ (reference sequence). CDR3 in amino acids: CASRTGDYEQYF. CDR3 nucleotides: TGTGCCTCCCGGACAGGGGACTACGAGCAGTACTTC.